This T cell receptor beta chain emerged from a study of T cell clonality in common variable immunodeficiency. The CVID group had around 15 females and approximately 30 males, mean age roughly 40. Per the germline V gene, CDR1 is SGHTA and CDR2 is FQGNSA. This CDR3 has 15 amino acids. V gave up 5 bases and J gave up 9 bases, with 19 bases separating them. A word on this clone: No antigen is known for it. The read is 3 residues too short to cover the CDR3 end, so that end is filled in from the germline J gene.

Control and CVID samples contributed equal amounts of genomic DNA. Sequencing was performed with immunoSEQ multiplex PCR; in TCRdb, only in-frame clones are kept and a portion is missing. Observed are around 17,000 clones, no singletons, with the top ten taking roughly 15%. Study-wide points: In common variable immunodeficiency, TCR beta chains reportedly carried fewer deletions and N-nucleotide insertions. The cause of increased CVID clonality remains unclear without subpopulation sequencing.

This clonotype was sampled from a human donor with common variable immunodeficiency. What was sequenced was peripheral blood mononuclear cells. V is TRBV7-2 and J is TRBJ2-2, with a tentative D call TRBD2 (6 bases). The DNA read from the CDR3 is TGTGCCAGCAGCCCTTCCAGGGACTCTAGCCGGGAG. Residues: CASSPSRDSSRE. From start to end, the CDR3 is CASSPSRDSSRELFF.